This TCR beta chain is from a study of prognosis after radiotherapy for stage I lung cancer. This clonotype has at least ten counts. The antigen remains unidentified. Genomic DNA served as the source from which two-round multiplex PCR generated TCR beta CDR3 amplicons. First-round PCR employed TRBV- and TRBJ-specific primers for each gene. TCRdb used MiXCR to reprocess the multiplex PCR reads, holding one entry per CDR3 protein. Of tens of thousands of distinct CDR3 sequences in the sample, roughly 35% are singletons; the top ten hold roughly 8.3%. Findings and limits, study-wide: Following stereotactic body radiation therapy, patients who went on to develop distant metastases had lower Shannon entropy.

Germline CDR1 LNHNV, CDR2 YYDKDF (reference sequence). The CDR3 spans 15 residues. V dropped 0 bases and J dropped 2 bases, with 10 bases sitting between them. This specimen was PBMCs, taken before or after stereotactic body radiation therapy (not recorded which). This chain connects TRBV15 to TRBJ1-2; the D gene is possibly TRBD1 (5 bases). The source is a donor aged 50 or older with non-small cell lung cancer. This CDR3 reads CATSRDRRGNYGYTF. CDR3 nucleotides: TGTGCCACCAGCAGAGATCGTCGGGGGAACTATGGCTACACCTTC.